This T cell receptor beta chain is drawn from a study of blood T cell repertoires in COVID-19. Study-level background: Acute and convalescent COVID-19 specimens originated in the United States, Italy and Spain.

Method: immunoSEQ multiplex PCR; TCRdb's copy keeps in-frame clones and lacks some. Of approximately 300,000 clones listed, roughly four fifths were seen once; the top ten hold around 16%. Followed longitudinally, the Seattle patients had been enrolled during active infection. This CDR3 is built from 16 residues. V was clipped by 1 base and J by 0 bases, with 10 bases between them. The germline gives CDR1 SEHNR, CDR2 FQNEAQ (reference sequence). This chain joins TRBV7-9 and TRBJ1-5; tentative D call: TRBD1 (5 bases). The receptor comes from a person between 65 and 79 years old with COVID-19, enrolled during active disease. Sequenced material: peripheral blood. CDR3 bases: TGTGCCAGCAGCTTAGGGGGAACAGGTAGCAATCAGCCCCAGCATTTT. Amino acids: CASSLGGTGSNQPQHF. Using reference TRBV7-9 and TRBJ1-5 for the parts outside the CDR3, the full variable domain is DTGVSQNPRHKITKRGQNVTFRCDPISEHNRLYWYRQTLGQGPEFLTYFQNEAQLEKSRLLSDRFSAERPKGSFSTLEIQRTEQGDSAMYLCASSLGGTGSNQPQHFGDGTRLSIL.